This TCR beta chain comes out of a study of T cells after yellow fever vaccination (dated by TCRdb to between 2018 and 2021). Study-wide context: The SMART-Seq v4 Ultra Low Input RNA kit was used to prepare libraries from fractions with low cell numbers. Bulk TCR alpha and beta repertoires were sequenced longitudinally to track T-cell clones before and after primary and booster YFV17D yellow fever vaccination. Two healthy male donors, one aged 18 to 30 and one aged 30 to 40 years, made up the cohort. Bulk PBMC replicates and cell subsets were isolated from blood drawn at multiple timepoints before and after both primary and secondary immunization. Study-wide findings and limitations: Because only two donors were included in the study, the extent to which the findings can be generalized is limited. FACS-sorted repertoires could contain abundant contaminating clonotypes from the bulk population, so computational filtering was required. The secondary T-cell response was found to be weaker but faster than the primary response, with a peak reached on day 5 rather than on day 15. After the booster, most of the clones that had expanded following primary vaccination were detected again (just under 97% of CD4 and around 90% of CD8), which suggests that memory was broadly maintained. A small fraction of clonotypes showed up in both the CD4 and CD8 compartments, probably as a result of convergent recombination.

Synthesis of TCR cDNA relied on 5'RACE template switching, a step that introduced a universal primer site along with unique molecular identifiers. cDNA synthesis was primed from both the TCR alpha and TCR beta constant segments. Library amplification used two PCR steps, and the second PCR step added sample barcodes and sequencing adapters. Libraries were sequenced on Illumina HiSeq 2500 (2x100 bp) or NovaSeq (2x150 bp). For the original study's pipeline: MIGEC was used to demultiplex reads and collapse the reads into UMI consensus sequences, and MiXCR was used for V(D)J alignment. Vaccine-responding clonotypes were identified with edgeR using replicate PBMC samples, with FDR below 0.01 and a log2 fold change above 5 up to day 15 being required. Each bulk clonotype received a CD4 or CD8 identity based on whether the sequenced CD4 or CD8 repertoire contained that clonotype at higher abundance. TCRdb itself trimmed the public reads at Q25 with fastp, ran MiXCR and retained productive beta chains. For every CDR3 protein sequence, its rows merge into one entry that carries the most common genes and DNA. The V and J calls and clone size come from TCRdb's table, not from the authors' own analysis. The sample table records roughly 150,000 distinct CDR3 sequences; under 7.5% of these occur just once. The leading ten clones occupy about 2.5% of the sample.

Turning to this clonotype: The antigen this receptor binds is unknown. Within one base of it there is no much larger clone, and no base qualities were kept.

The treatment or condition label corresponds to: live attenuated yellow fever vaccine strain. A standard Ficoll-Paque protocol was used to isolate PBMCs from peripheral blood. Dynabeads CD4 and CD8 positive selection kits were used to isolate CD4 and CD8 T-cell fractions. TriZol was used to extract RNA from bulk PBMCs, CD4 and CD8 fractions, and dextramer-positive and dextramer-negative fractions. From its cysteine to its phenylalanine, the CDR3 spans 16 amino acids. The retained sequence is limited to the CDR3, 48 bases, with the frame set at the first base. Via the germline V gene, CDR1 is SGHRS and CDR2 YFSETQ. V is clipped by 1 base and J by 2 bases, and the sequence between their germline boundaries is 14 bases long.

The sequence links TRBV5-1 to TRBJ2-3, and perhaps TRBD2 as D gene, on 5 matching bases. This TCR was recovered from a man aged 18 to 29 who received the YFV17D yellow fever vaccine. The sample consisted of CD4+ T cells sorted from PBMCs, taken 5 days after the first yellow fever vaccination. The CDR3 loop reads CASSLYRRAYTDTQYF. The nucleotides read TGCGCCAGCAGCTTGTATAGGCGGGCCTACACAGATACGCAGTATTTT.